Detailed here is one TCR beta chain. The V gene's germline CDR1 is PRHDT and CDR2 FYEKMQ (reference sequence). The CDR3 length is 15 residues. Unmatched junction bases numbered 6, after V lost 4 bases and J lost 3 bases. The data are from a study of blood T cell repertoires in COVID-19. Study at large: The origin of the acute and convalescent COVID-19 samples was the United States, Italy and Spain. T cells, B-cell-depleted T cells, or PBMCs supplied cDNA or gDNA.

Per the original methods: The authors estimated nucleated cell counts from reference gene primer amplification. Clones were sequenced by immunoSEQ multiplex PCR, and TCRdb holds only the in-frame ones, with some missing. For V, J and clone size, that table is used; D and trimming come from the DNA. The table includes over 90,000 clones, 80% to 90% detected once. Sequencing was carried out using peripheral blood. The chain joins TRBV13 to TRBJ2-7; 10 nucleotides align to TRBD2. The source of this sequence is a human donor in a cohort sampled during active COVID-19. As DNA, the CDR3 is TGTGCCAGCAGCTCGAAGGGACTAGCGAGCTACGAGCAGTACTTC. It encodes CASSSKGLASYEQYF.